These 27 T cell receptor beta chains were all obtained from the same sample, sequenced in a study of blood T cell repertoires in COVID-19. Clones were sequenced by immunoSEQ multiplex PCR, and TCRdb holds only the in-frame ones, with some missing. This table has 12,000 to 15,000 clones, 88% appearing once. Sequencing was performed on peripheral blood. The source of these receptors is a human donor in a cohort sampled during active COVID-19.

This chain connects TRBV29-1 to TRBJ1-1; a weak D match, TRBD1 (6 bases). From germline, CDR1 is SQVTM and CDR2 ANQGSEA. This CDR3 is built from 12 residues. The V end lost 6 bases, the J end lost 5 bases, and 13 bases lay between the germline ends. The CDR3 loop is CSVQGSGTEAFF. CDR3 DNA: TGCAGCGTACAGGGATCGGGAACTGAAGCTTTCTTT.

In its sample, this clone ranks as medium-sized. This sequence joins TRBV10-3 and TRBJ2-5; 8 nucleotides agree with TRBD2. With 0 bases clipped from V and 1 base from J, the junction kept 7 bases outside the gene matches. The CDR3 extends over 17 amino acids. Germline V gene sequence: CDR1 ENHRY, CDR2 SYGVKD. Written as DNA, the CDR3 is TGTGCCATCAGTGAGTCGGGAGCGGGAGCGGGCCAAGAGACCCAGTACTTC. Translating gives CAISESGAGAGQETQYF.

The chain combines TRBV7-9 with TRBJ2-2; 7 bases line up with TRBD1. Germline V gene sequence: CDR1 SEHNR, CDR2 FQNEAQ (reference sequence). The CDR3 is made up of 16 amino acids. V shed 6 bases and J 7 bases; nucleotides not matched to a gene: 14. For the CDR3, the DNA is TGTGCCAGCAGACTCAGCCGACAGGGTAAAGGCGGGGAGCTGTTTTTT. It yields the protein CASRLSRQGKGGELFF.

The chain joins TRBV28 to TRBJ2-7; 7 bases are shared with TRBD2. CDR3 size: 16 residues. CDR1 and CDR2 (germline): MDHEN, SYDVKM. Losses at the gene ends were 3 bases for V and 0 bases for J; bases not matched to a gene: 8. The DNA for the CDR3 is TGTGCCAGCAGTTTCTCACTAGCGACGCTCTCCTACGAGCAGTACTTC. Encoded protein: CASSFSLATLSYEQYF.

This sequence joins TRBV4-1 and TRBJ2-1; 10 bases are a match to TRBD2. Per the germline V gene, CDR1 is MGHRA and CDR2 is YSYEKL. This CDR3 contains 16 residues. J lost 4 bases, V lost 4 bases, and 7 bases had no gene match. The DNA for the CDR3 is TGCGCCAGCAGCCCGCCTAGCGGGAGTACGTACAATGAGCAGTTCTTC. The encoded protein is CASSPPSGSTYNEQFF.

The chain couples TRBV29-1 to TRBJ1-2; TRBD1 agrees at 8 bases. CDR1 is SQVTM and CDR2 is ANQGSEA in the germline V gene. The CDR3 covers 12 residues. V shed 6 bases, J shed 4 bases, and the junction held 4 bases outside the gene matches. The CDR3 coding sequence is TGCAGCGTCGCAGGGGGCGCCTATGGCTACACCTTC. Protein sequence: CSVAGGAYGYTF.

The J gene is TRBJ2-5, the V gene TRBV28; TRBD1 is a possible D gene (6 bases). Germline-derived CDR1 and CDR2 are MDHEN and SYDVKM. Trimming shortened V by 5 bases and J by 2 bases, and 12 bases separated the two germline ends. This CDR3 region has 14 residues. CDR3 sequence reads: CASSRTEYQETQYF. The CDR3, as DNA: TGTGCCAGCAGTAGGACAGAATATCAAGAGACCCAGTACTTC.

The DNA of the CDR3 is TGTGCCAGCAGTCGAGTCGGACAGGGTAGGTCGAACACTGAAGCTTTCTTT. Its protein is CASSRVGQGRSNTEAFF. The genes are TRBV28 and TRBJ1-1, with 8 bases identical to TRBD1. J lost 1 base, V lost 5 bases, and 12 bases had no gene match. The germline CDR1 and CDR2 sequences are MDHEN and SYDVKM. The CDR3 totals 17 residues.

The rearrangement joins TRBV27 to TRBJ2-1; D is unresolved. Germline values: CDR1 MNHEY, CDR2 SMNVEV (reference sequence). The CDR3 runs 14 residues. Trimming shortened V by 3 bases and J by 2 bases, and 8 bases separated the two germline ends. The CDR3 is CASSFGGAYNEQFF. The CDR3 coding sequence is TGTGCCAGCAGTTTCGGCGGAGCCTACAATGAGCAGTTCTTC.

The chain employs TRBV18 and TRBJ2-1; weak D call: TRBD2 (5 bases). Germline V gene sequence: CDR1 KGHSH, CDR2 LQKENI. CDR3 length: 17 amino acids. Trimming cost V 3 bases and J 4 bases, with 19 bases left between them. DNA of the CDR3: TGTGCCAGCTCACCTCCGCGGGCAGGTCGCGTATACAATGAGCAGTTCTTC. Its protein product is CASSPPRAGRVYNEQFF.

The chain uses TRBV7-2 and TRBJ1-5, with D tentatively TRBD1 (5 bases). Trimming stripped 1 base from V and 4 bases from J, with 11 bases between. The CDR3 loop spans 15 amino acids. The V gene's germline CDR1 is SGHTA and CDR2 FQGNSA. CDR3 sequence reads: CASSLVGTNNQPQHF. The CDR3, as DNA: TGTGCCAGCAGCTTAGTTGGGACTAATAATCAGCCCCAGCATTTT.

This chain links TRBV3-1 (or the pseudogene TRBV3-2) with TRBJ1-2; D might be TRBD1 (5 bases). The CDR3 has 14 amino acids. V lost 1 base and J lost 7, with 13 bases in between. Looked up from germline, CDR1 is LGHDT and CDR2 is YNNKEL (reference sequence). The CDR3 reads CASSQVVSGGGYTF. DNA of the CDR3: TGTGCCAGCAGCCAAGTAGTATCCGGGGGTGGCTACACCTTC.

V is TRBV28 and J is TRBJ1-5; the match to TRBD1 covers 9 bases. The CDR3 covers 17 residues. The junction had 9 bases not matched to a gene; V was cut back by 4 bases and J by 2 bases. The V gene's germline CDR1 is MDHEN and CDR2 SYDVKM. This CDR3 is CASSSLTGGIGNQPQHF. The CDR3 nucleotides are TGTGCCAGCAGTTCACTTACAGGGGGCATTGGCAATCAGCCCCAGCATTTT.

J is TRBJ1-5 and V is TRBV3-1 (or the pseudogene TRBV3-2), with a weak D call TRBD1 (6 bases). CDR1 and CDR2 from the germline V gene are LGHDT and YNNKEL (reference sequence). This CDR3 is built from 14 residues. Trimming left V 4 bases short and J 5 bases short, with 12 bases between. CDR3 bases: TGTGCCAGCAGCCGGAAGGGGACACATCAGCCCCAGCATTTT. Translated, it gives CASSRKGTHQPQHF.

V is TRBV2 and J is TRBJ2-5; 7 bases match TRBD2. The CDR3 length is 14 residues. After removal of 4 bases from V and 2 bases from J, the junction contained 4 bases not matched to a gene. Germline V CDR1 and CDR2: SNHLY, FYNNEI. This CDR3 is CASSAGGGQETQYF. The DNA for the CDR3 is TGTGCCAGCAGTGCGGGAGGAGGGCAAGAGACCCAGTACTTC.

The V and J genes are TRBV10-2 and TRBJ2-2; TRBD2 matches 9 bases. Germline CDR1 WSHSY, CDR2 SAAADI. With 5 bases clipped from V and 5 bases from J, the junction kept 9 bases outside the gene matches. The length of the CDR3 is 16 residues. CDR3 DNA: TGCGCCAGCAGTAAGCTAGCGGGACGGGATACCGGGGAGCTGTTTTTT. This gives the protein CASSKLAGRDTGELFF.

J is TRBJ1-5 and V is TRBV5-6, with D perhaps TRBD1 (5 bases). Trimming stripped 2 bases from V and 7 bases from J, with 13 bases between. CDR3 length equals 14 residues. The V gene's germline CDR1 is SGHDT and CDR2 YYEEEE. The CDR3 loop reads CASSFGQGDQPQHF. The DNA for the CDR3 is TGTGCCAGCAGCTTTGGGCAGGGTGACCAGCCCCAGCATTTT.

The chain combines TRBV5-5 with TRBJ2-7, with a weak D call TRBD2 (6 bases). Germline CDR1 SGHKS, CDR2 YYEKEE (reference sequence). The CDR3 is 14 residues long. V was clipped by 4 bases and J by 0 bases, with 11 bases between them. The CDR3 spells CASSTAGYSYEQYF. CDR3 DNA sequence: TGTGCCAGCAGCACTGCGGGATACTCCTACGAGCAGTACTTC.

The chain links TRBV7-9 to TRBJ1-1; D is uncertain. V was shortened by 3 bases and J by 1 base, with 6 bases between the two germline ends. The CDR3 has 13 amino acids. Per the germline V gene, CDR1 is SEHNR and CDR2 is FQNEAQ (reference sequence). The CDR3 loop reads CASSLTANTEAFF. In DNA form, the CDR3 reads TGTGCCAGCAGCTTGACTGCGAACACTGAAGCTTTCTTT.

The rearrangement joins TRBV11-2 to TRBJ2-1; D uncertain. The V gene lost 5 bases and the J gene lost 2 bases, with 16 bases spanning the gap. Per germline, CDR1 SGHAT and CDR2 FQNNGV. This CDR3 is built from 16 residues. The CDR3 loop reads CASSEYVSSPYNEQFF. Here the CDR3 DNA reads TGTGCCAGCAGCGAATATGTCTCAAGCCCCTACAATGAGCAGTTCTTC.

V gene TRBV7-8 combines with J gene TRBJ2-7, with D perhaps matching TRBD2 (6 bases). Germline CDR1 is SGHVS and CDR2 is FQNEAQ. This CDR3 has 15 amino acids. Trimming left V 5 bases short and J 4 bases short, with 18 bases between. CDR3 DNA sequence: TGTGCCAGCAGCCCCCTCCAGGGACTGGTGTACGAGCAGTACTTC. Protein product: CASSPLQGLVYEQYF.

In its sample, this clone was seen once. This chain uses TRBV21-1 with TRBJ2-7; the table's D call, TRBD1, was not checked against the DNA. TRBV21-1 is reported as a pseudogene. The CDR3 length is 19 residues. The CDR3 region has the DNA TGTGCCAGCAACCCGACCCCGGGTTACGTACGACCTAAGTGGGGCGGGCAGTACTTC. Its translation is CASNPTPGYVRPKWGGQYF.

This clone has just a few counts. CDR3: CASSLVGTTDGELFF. The CDR3 nucleotides are TGTGCCAGCAGCTTGGTTGGTACTACGGACGGGGAGCTGTTTTTT. The genes are TRBV11-2 and TRBJ2-2; D gene unclear. The germline V gene has CDR1 SGHAT and CDR2 FQNNGV. CDR3 length equals 15 residues. V gave up 3 bases and J gave up 7 bases, with 15 bases separating them.

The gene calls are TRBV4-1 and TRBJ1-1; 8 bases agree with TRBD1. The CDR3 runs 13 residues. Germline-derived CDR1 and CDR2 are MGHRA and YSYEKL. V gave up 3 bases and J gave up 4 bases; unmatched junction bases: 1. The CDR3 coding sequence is TGCGCCAGCAGCCAGACAGGGGTCACTGAAGCTTTCTTT. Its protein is CASSQTGVTEAFF.

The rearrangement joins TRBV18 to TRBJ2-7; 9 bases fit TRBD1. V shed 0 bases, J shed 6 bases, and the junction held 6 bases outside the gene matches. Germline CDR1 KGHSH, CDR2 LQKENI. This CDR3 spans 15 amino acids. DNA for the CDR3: TGTGCCAGCTCACCACCCGGGACAGGGCCCCGCGAGCAGTACTTC. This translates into CASSPPGTGPREQYF.

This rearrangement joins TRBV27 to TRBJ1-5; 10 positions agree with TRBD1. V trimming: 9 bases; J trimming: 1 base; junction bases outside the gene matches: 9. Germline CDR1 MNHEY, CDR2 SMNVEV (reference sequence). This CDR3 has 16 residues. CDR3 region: CASRDRGWGSNQPQHF. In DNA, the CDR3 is TGTGCCAGTCGGGACAGGGGATGGGGGAGCAATCAGCCCCAGCATTTT.

The CDR3, as DNA: TGTGCCAGCAGCCAAAGACCTAGCGGGAAGTTCTACAATGAGCAGTTCTTC. This codes for CASSQRPSGKFYNEQFF. The chain has TRBV3-1 (or the pseudogene TRBV3-2) and TRBJ2-1; 9 positions agree with TRBD2. The V gene's germline CDR1 is LGHDT and CDR2 YNNKEL (reference sequence). Trimming removed 2 bases from V and 3 bases from J; junction bases left unmatched: 8. This CDR3 spans 17 amino acids.